The present T cell receptor beta chain was sequenced within a study of identical twins. Findings and caveats of the study: Researchers reported weaker excess twin sharing in beta out-of-frame sequences. For out-of-frame alpha sequences shared by twins, low generation probability was in excess.

Template switching added a universal primer site; cDNA carried unique molecular identifiers. TCRdb reanalysed the 5' RACE reads using MiXCR and keeps one entry per CDR3 protein. Counted here are 410,000 or so distinct CDR3 sequences, about 18% occurring once; the ten biggest clones make up roughly 12%. The CDR3 consists of 12 residues. Germline V gives CDR1 ENHRY, CDR2 SYGVKD. V was pared by 2 bases and J by 2 bases, with 4 bases between. Worth noting for this clonotype: Its antigen is unidentified.

Sequencing input: naive T cells sorted from blood. The V call is TRBV10-3, the J call TRBJ2-7, with D unclear. The TCR originated in a man aged 45-65 years in good health. CDR3 sequence reads: CAISEGTYEQYF. For the CDR3, the DNA is TGTGCCATCAGTGAGGGGACCTACGAGCAGTACTTC.